Below are 12 T cell receptor beta chains sequenced from a single sample in a study of cytomegalovirus exposure and HLA in healthy donors. Primers for the PCR totalled 60 Vbeta and 13 Jbeta. Data came from immunoSEQ multiplex PCR; TCRdb stores just in-frame clones and leaves some out. Altogether 150,000 to 170,000 clones are present, roughly three quarters being singletons, with the ten largest covering around 13%. The source material was PBMCs. These receptors were collected from a man aged 25-45 years in good health and CMV-seropositive.

The chain links TRBV4-2 to TRBJ2-3; 7 bases are shared with TRBD1. The CDR3 runs 16 residues. V lost 1 base, J lost 8 bases, and 12 bases stayed unmatched. Germline V CDR1 and CDR2: LGHNA, YNFKEQ. As DNA, the CDR3 is TGTGCCAGCAGCCAAGGCATCAGTGACAGGGCCTGTACGCAGTATTTT. Its protein product is CASSQGISDRACTQYF.

The table lists this clone with a count of one. The rearrangement links TRBV11-2 to TRBJ1-1; D is possibly TRBD1 (6 bases). The CDR3 runs to 15 residues. Germline V gene sequence: CDR1 SGHAT, CDR2 FQNNGV. V dropped 5 bases and J dropped 1 base, with 14 bases sitting between them. The CDR3 is CASSLRGRGNTEAFF. The CDR3 DNA sequence: TGTGCCAGCAGCCTAAGAGGCAGGGGGAACACTGAAGCTTTCTTT.

V gene TRBV19 combines with J gene TRBJ2-5; tentatively, D is TRBD1 (5 bases). V gave up 3 bases and J gave up 6 bases, with 8 bases separating them. This CDR3 is built from 12 residues. Germline assignment: CDR1 LNHDA and CDR2 SQIVND (reference sequence). CDR3 in DNA: TGTGCCAGTAGTATTGACAGCCAGACCCAGTACTTC. It encodes CASSIDSQTQYF. Drawing the rest from reference TRBV19 and TRBJ2-5, the complete variable domain is DGGITQSPKYLFRKEGQNVTLSCEQNLNHDAMYWYRQDPGQGLRLIYYSQIVNDFQKGDIAEGYSVSREKKESFPLTVTSAQKNPTAFYLCASSIDSQTQYFGPGTRLLVL.

This rearrangement joins TRBV19 to TRBJ1-6; the match to TRBD1 covers 8 bases. The V gene's germline CDR1 is LNHDA and CDR2 SQIVND (reference sequence). The CDR3 extends over 13 amino acids. V gave up 3 bases and J gave up 10 bases; unmatched junction bases: 2. In DNA, the CDR3 is TGTGCCAGTAGTATTACAGGGGGATCACCCCTCCACTTT. Its protein product is CASSITGGSPLHF.

V and J are TRBV25-1 and TRBJ1-4; 8 bases fit TRBD1. V lost 2 bases and J lost 2; bases outside the gene matches: 7. CDR3 length equals 17 residues. In germline, CDR1 is MGHDK, CDR2 SYGVNS. The CDR3 is CASSENRGSATNEKLFF. The CDR3 nucleotides are TGTGCCAGCAGTGAAAACAGGGGGTCTGCGACTAATGAAAAACTGTTTTTT.

The rearrangement uses TRBV28 and TRBJ1-5; D remains ambiguous. V was clipped by 3 bases and J by 0 bases, with 9 bases between them. CDR3 length: 15 residues. From germline, CDR1 is MDHEN and CDR2 SYDVKM. CDR3 sequence reads: CASSFPNSSNQPQHF. CDR3 nucleotide sequence: TGTGCCAGCAGTTTCCCTAACTCTAGCAATCAGCCCCAGCATTTT. Variable domain in full (rest from reference TRBV28 and TRBJ1-5): DVKVTQSSRYLVKRTGEKVFLECVQDMDHENMFWYRQDPGLGLRLIYFSYDVKMKEKGDIPEGYSVSREKKERFSLILESASTNQTSMYLCASSFPNSSNQPQHFGDGTRLSIL.

This chain links TRBV4-2 with TRBJ2-3; no firm D call. The V and J ends lost 0 bases and 4 bases respectively, with 8 bases between them. Germline CDR1 LGHNA, CDR2 YNFKEQ. There are 14 residues in the CDR3. The CDR3 spells CASSQELASDTQYF. CDR3 sequence (DNA): TGTGCCAGCAGCCAAGAATTAGCATCAGATACGCAGTATTTT.

The chain has TRBV6-6 and TRBJ2-5, with 13 bases matching TRBD2. CDR3 length: 16 amino acids. Trimming cost V 6 bases and J 5 bases; bases outside gene matches: 9. In germline, CDR1 is MNHNY, CDR2 SVGAGI (reference sequence). CDR3 in amino acids: CASSLVLAGGIETQYF. CDR3 nucleotides: TGTGCCAGCAGCCTGGTACTAGCGGGAGGGATCGAGACCCAGTACTTC.

The chain uses TRBV5-8 and TRBJ2-3, with 7 bases that match TRBD1. Germline CDR1 and CDR2: SGHTS and YDEGEE. The CDR3 loop spans 15 amino acids. V gave up 4 bases and J gave up 6 bases; unmatched junction bases: 11. For the CDR3, the DNA is TGTGCCAGCAGCCCTGGGACAGCCCTGCGGGATACGCAGTATTTT. Translating gives CASSPGTALRDTQYF.

Note on this clone: A read error may produce the germline difference seen at one junction end. The chain employs TRBV6-1 and TRBJ2-3; 7 bases line up with TRBD1. The CDR3 totals 15 residues. Germline V gene sequence: CDR1 MNHNS, CDR2 SASEGT. CDR3 amino acids: CASRLQGRYTDAQYF. The DNA for the CDR3 is TGTGCCAGCAGATTACAGGGGCGATACACAGATGCGCAGTATTTT.

This clone came up a few times. This sequence joins TRBV5-1 and TRBJ1-1; 8 nucleotides line up with TRBD1. Trimming removed 4 bases from V and 3 bases from J; junction bases left unmatched: 8. There are 15 residues in the CDR3. Germline CDR1 reads SGHRS; CDR2 reads YFSETQ. The CDR3 bases are TGCGCCAGCAGCGCCCGGGACAGGCAGGACACTGAAGCTTTCTTT. Encoded protein: CASSARDRQDTEAFF.

This chain uses TRBV6-5 with TRBJ1-1; tentative D call: TRBD1 (6 bases). The V end was cut by 0 bases, the J end by 3 bases, with 14 bases between. The CDR3 consists of 16 residues. Germline CDR1 is MNHEY and CDR2 is SVGAGI. The CDR3 DNA reads as TGTGCCAGCAGTTACTCAGCGGGACAAAGGGACACTGAAGCTTTCTTT. Its translation is CASSYSAGQRDTEAFF.